This TCR beta chain stems from a study of T cell responses to AZD1222 COVID-19 vaccine. Overall study results and limits: Nearly half of unique spike-specific TCRs reportedly avoided B.1.351 and B.1.1.7 mutated regions. Researchers report vaccine-associated CD4 TCRs spanning spike, with dominance at 160-218 and 743-854. Repertoire sampling was restricted to post-peak T cell response timepoints. Seropositivity was recorded at baseline in only 6 or 7 AZD1222 recipients.

Profiled with immunoSEQ multiplex PCR; TCRdb holds only in-frame clones, not every one. The sample lists around 260,000 clones, more than 85% occurring once. A note on this clone: Antigen: not known.

Between the trimmed V and J ends, which lost 4 bases and 8 bases, there was a span of 21 bases. The CDR3 is made up of 15 amino acids. Germline values: CDR1 SQVTM, CDR2 ANQGSEA. The sequenced sample was peripheral blood, obtained on day 0 of AZD1222 vaccination. The source is an adult in good health. V and J are TRBV29-1 and TRBJ1-5, with D possibly being TRBD1 (5 bases). Here the CDR3 reads CSVVLSGRASEPQHF. CDR3 sequence (DNA): TGCAGCGTTGTTTTAAGTGGCAGGGCGTCCGAGCCCCAGCATTTT.